The next 5 T cell receptor beta chains were all read from a single sample in a study of vaccination effects on CD4 cells after COVID-19. Antigen-specific CD4+ T cells were expanded (with viral peptide pools) by the ViraFEST assay ahead of sequencing. Upon completion of about eleven days in culture, CD4+ T cells were isolated. Participants received two doses of either the BNT162b2 or mRNA-1273 vaccine. For these TCRs, the target antigens are not known. Some clones are missing from TCRdb's copy, which holds only in-frame ones; the method was immunoSEQ multiplex PCR. Counted here are roughly 55,000 clones, 60% to 80% occurring once; the ten biggest clones make up roughly 2%. The specimen was CD4+ T cells from PBMCs cultured with HCoV-OC43 spike peptides, collected after COVID-19 vaccination. Stated subset: HCoV-OC43 spike overlapping peptide pool stimulation. The receptors were gathered from a human donor who received a COVID-19 vaccine.

The V and J genes are TRBV3-1 (or the pseudogene TRBV3-2) and TRBJ2-2, with D possibly being TRBD2 (5 bases). This CDR3 spans 19 amino acids. Trimming pared 0 bases from V and 0 bases from J, leaving 17 bases between. Germline loops: CDR1 LGHDT, CDR2 YNNKEL (reference sequence). The CDR3 DNA is TGTGCCAGCAGCCAAGAAATGTGGGCTCAGCGGACGAACACCGGGGAGCTGTTTTTT. Translating it yields CASSQEMWAQRTNTGELFF.

The chain carries TRBV11-3 and TRBJ2-2; 7 bases map to TRBD1. This CDR3 comprises 15 residues. Trimming took 1 base from V and 3 from J; bases not matched to a gene: 2. Germline loops: CDR1 SGHNT, CDR2 YENEEA. This CDR3 is CASSLGQGDTGELFF. Written as DNA, the CDR3 is TGTGCCAGCAGCTTAGGTCAGGGGGACACCGGGGAGCTGTTTTTT. Filled out from reference TRBV11-3 and TRBJ2-2, the complete variable domain reads EAGVVQSPRYKIIEKKQPVAFWCNPISGHNTLYWYLQNLGQGPELLIRYENEEAVDDSQLPKDRFSAERLKGVDSTLKIQPAELGDSAVYLCASSLGQGDTGELFFGEGSRLTVL.

The chain couples TRBV6-2 or TRBV6-3 to TRBJ1-1, with 7 bases that match TRBD1. The CDR3 is 16 amino acids. Germline V lookup: CDR1 MNHEY, CDR2 SVGEGT. J lost 1 base, V lost 5 bases, and 10 bases had no gene match. The CDR3 region is CASSLKTGWENTEAFF. CDR3 coding DNA: TGTGCCAGCAGTCTCAAGACAGGGTGGGAGAACACTGAAGCTTTCTTT.

V gene TRBV3-1 (or the pseudogene TRBV3-2) combines with J gene TRBJ1-4, with a possible D match to TRBD1 (6 bases). Germline V gene lookup returns CDR1 LGHDT and CDR2 YNNKEL (reference sequence). This CDR3 has 13 amino acids. V was clipped by 8 bases and J by 4 bases, with 11 bases between them. The CDR3 protein is CASRLQGNEKLFF. As DNA, the CDR3 is TGTGCCAGCCGACTACAGGGTAATGAAAAACTGTTTTTT.

The chain links TRBV28 to TRBJ2-7, with D tentatively TRBD1 (7 bases). The length of the CDR3 is 15 residues. Trimming shortened V by 5 bases and J by 2 bases, and 16 bases separated the two germline ends. Germline assignment: CDR1 MDHEN and CDR2 SYDVKM. CDR3 region: CASSAGTELTYEQYV. The CDR3 DNA is TGTGCCAGCAGTGCGGGGACAGAGCTAACCTACGAGCAGTACGTC.